A selection of T cell receptor beta chains follows, all from one sample in a study of cytomegalovirus exposure and HLA in healthy donors. Measured with immunoSEQ multiplex PCR; TCRdb has only the in-frame clones, and not every one. The sample gives about 170,000 clones, around three quarters of which show up once; around 2% is in the top ten. The material sequenced was PBMCs. These receptors all come from a woman in her thirties in good health and CMV-seropositive. CDR3s include the opening cysteine and the closing phenylalanine or tryptophan. The order of the fields is D gene, V gene, J gene, clone size, CDR3 DNA, CDR3 protein. D genes are given only for firm matches. The size field is filled for only some rows; it gives once, few, many or a size class.

D gene: -; V gene: TRBV6-4; J gene: TRBJ2-1; clone size: -; CDR3 DNA: TGTGCCAGCAGTGGACCAGCAGGGTACCCGCAGTTCTTC; CDR3 protein: CASSGPAGYPQFF
D gene: TRBD2; V gene: TRBV5-6; J gene: TRBJ2-7; clone size: -; CDR3 DNA: TGTGCCAGCAGCTTGGGACATAGCGGGAGCAGATACGAGCAGTACTTC; CDR3 protein: CASSLGHSGSRYEQYF
D gene: TRBD1; V gene: TRBV18; J gene: TRBJ1-2; clone size: -; CDR3 DNA: TGTGCCAGCTCCCTTTCGGACAGGGGGGTCGGCTACACCTTC; CDR3 protein: CASSLSDRGVGYTF
D gene: TRBD2; V gene: TRBV27; J gene: TRBJ2-1; clone size: -; CDR3 DNA: TGTGCCAGCAGTTTCCTCCTAGCGGGAACTTACAATGAGCAGTTCTTC; CDR3 protein: CASSFLLAGTYNEQFF
D gene: TRBD1; V gene: TRBV5-6; J gene: TRBJ2-7; clone size: -; CDR3 DNA: TGTGCCAGCAGCGAAGGGACAGTCTACGAGCAGTACTTC; CDR3 protein: CASSEGTVYEQYF
D gene: -; V gene: TRBV28; J gene: TRBJ2-6; clone size: -; CDR3 DNA: TGTGCCAGCAGTCGGGCAGAGACAGGTTTCTCTGGGGCCAACGTCCTGACTTTC; CDR3 protein: CASSRAETGFSGANVLTF
D gene: -; V gene: TRBV25-1; J gene: TRBJ1-4; clone size: -; CDR3 DNA: TGTGCCAGCAGTGAATTTCGGGGTTCTAATGAAAAACTGTTTTTT; CDR3 protein: CASSEFRGSNEKLFF
D gene: -; V gene: TRBV9; J gene: TRBJ1-1; clone size: once; CDR3 DNA: TGTGCCAGCAGCGTAGCGAACAGACCAGACCCCACTGAAGCTTTCTTT; CDR3 protein: CASSVANRPDPTEAFF
D gene: -; V gene: TRBV7-9; J gene: TRBJ1-5; clone size: -; CDR3 DNA: TGTGCCAGCAGCTTAGGACAGAGCAATCAGCCCCAGCATTTT; CDR3 protein: CASSLGQSNQPQHF
D gene: TRBD1; V gene: TRBV29-1; J gene: TRBJ2-2; clone size: -; CDR3 DNA: TGCAGCGTTAAGGGACAGGGACTCACCGGGGAGCTGTTTTTT; CDR3 protein: CSVKGQGLTGELFF
D gene: -; V gene: TRBV5-6; J gene: TRBJ2-2; clone size: -; CDR3 DNA: TGTGCCAGCAGCTTGCCCGGGACGAACACCGGGGAGCTGTTTTTT; CDR3 protein: CASSLPGTNTGELFF
D gene: TRBD2; V gene: TRBV19; J gene: TRBJ2-7; clone size: -; CDR3 DNA: TGTGCCAGTAAAGAAAGGGGCGGGAGCCTCCGGACCTACGAGCAGTACTTC; CDR3 protein: CASKERGGSLRTYEQYF
D gene: TRBD2; V gene: TRBV30; J gene: TRBJ2-7; clone size: -; CDR3 DNA: TGTGCCTGGAGTGTAAGGCGGGGGGACGAGCAGTACTTC; CDR3 protein: CAWSVRRGDEQYF
D gene: TRBD2; V gene: TRBV10-3; J gene: TRBJ2-1; clone size: few; CDR3 DNA: TGTGCCATCAGTCCCGGACTAGAGGGAGATGAGCAGTTCTTC; CDR3 protein: CAISPGLEGDEQFF
D gene: TRBD2; V gene: TRBV19; J gene: TRBJ2-3; clone size: -; CDR3 DNA: TGTGCCAGTAGTATGCCTGGCGGGAGAGCGGCAGATACGCAGTATTTT; CDR3 protein: CASSMPGGRAADTQYF
D gene: TRBD1; V gene: TRBV5-1; J gene: TRBJ1-1; clone size: -; CDR3 DNA: TGCGCCAGCAGCCTGGACAGGTACAAGAACACTGAAGCTTTCTTT; CDR3 protein: CASSLDRYKNTEAFF
D gene: -; V gene: TRBV5-4; J gene: TRBJ1-2; clone size: -; CDR3 DNA: TGTGCCAGCAGCTTGGGACAGCCTTCCGGCTACACCTTC; CDR3 protein: CASSLGQPSGYTF
D gene: -; V gene: TRBV28; J gene: TRBJ2-2; clone size: -; CDR3 DNA: TGTGCCAGCAGTTTATCACTACAGGCCGGGGAGCTGTTTTTT; CDR3 protein: CASSLSLQAGELFF
D gene: TRBD1; V gene: TRBV9; J gene: TRBJ2-5; clone size: -; CDR3 DNA: TGTGCCAGCAGCGGCGCACAGGGGGAGACCCAGTACTTC; CDR3 protein: CASSGAQGETQYF
D gene: -; V gene: TRBV20-1; J gene: TRBJ1-2; clone size: -; CDR3 DNA: TGCAGTGCTAGAGAAGCTGGCTACACCTTC; CDR3 protein: CSAREAGYTF
D gene: TRBD2; V gene: TRBV4-3; J gene: TRBJ2-1; clone size: -; CDR3 DNA: TGCGCCAGCAGCCAAGATTGGGCTAGCGGGAACTACAATGAGCAGTTCTTC; CDR3 protein: CASSQDWASGNYNEQFF
D gene: TRBD1; V gene: TRBV19; J gene: TRBJ1-5; clone size: -; CDR3 DNA: TGTGCCAGTACAGGGACAGGGGAACGACAGCCCCAGCATTTT; CDR3 protein: CASTGTGERQPQHF
D gene: -; V gene: TRBV7-9; J gene: TRBJ1-2; clone size: -; CDR3 DNA: TGTGCCAGCAGTTCCGATACAGGGTTTGCGGGCTACACCTTC; CDR3 protein: CASSSDTGFAGYTF
D gene: -; V gene: TRBV9; J gene: TRBJ1-1; clone size: -; CDR3 DNA: TGTGCCAGCAGCGTAGACCCAGGGGCGGACACTGAAGCTTTCTTT; CDR3 protein: CASSVDPGADTEAFF
D gene: TRBD1; V gene: TRBV11-2; J gene: TRBJ2-3; clone size: -; CDR3 DNA: TGTGCCAGCAGCTTCCGGACAGGGGGAAGCACAGATACGCAGTATTTT; CDR3 protein: CASSFRTGGSTDTQYF
D gene: TRBD2; V gene: TRBV7-9; J gene: TRBJ2-7; clone size: -; CDR3 DNA: TGTGCCAGCAGCCTGGGACTAGCTTATTCGGAGCAGTACTTC; CDR3 protein: CASSLGLAYSEQYF
D gene: TRBD1; V gene: TRBV10-3; J gene: TRBJ2-2; clone size: -; CDR3 DNA: TGTGCCATCAGTTTGAAGGGGGCCGGCGGGGAGCTGTTTTTT; CDR3 protein: CAISLKGAGGELFF
D gene: -; V gene: TRBV5-1; J gene: TRBJ1-5; clone size: -; CDR3 DNA: TGCGCCAGCAGCTTGGGCTCGGGTGAGCCCCAGCATTTT; CDR3 protein: CASSLGSGEPQHF
D gene: -; V gene: TRBV4-1; J gene: TRBJ2-7; clone size: -; CDR3 DNA: TGCGCCAGCAGCCAGAAAGCCGAGTTCTACGAGCAGTACTTC; CDR3 protein: CASSQKAEFYEQYF
D gene: -; V gene: TRBV6-6; J gene: TRBJ1-1; clone size: -; CDR3 DNA: TGTGCCAGCAGTTACCGGGGGGAGAACACTGAAGCTTTCTTT; CDR3 protein: CASSYRGENTEAFF
D gene: TRBD2; V gene: TRBV13; J gene: TRBJ2-3; clone size: -; CDR3 DNA: TGTGCCAGCAGCTTATCGGCGGGGGGGGCCGATACGCAGTATTTT; CDR3 protein: CASSLSAGGADTQYF
D gene: TRBD1; V gene: TRBV6-1; J gene: TRBJ1-2; clone size: -; CDR3 DNA: TGTGCCAGCAGTGAATTACAGGGGGCGACAGGCTACACCTTC; CDR3 protein: CASSELQGATGYTF
D gene: -; V gene: TRBV5-5; J gene: TRBJ2-5; clone size: -; CDR3 DNA: TGTGCCAGCAGCTTGGGTAGCGGAAAAGAGACCCAGTACTTC; CDR3 protein: CASSLGSGKETQYF
D gene: TRBD1; V gene: TRBV4-1; J gene: TRBJ2-7; clone size: -; CDR3 DNA: TGCGCCAGCAGCCACACGGACAGGGGAGGAACCGAGCAGTACTTC; CDR3 protein: CASSHTDRGGTEQYF
D gene: -; V gene: TRBV21-1; J gene: TRBJ2-7; clone size: -; CDR3 DNA: TGTGCCAGCAGCTCGGGAGCTAGCGGGACCTACGAGCAGTACTTC; CDR3 protein: CASSSGASGTYEQYF
D gene: -; V gene: TRBV7-2; J gene: TRBJ1-3; clone size: -; CDR3 DNA: TGTGCCAGCAGCCCAGGGTCTCGAGGAAACACCATATATTTT; CDR3 protein: CASSPGSRGNTIYF
D gene: TRBD1; V gene: TRBV28; J gene: TRBJ2-3; clone size: -; CDR3 DNA: TGTGCCAGCAGACAGGACAGGGTCGGAACAGATACGCAGTATTTT; CDR3 protein: CASRQDRVGTDTQYF
D gene: -; V gene: TRBV7-2; J gene: TRBJ1-1; clone size: -; CDR3 DNA: TGTGCCAGCAGCTTAGACAGGGAGAACACTGAAGCTTTCTTT; CDR3 protein: CASSLDRENTEAFF
D gene: TRBD1; V gene: TRBV4-3; J gene: TRBJ1-2; clone size: -; CDR3 DNA: TGCGCCAGCAGCTCCCGGGACAGGGGATCCTATGGCTACACCTTC; CDR3 protein: CASSSRDRGSYGYTF
D gene: -; V gene: TRBV7-9; J gene: TRBJ2-7; clone size: -; CDR3 DNA: TGTGCCAGCACCCCTACCAGGGATAGTGGCGAGCAGTACTTC; CDR3 protein: CASTPTRDSGEQYF
D gene: TRBD2; V gene: TRBV27; J gene: TRBJ2-7; clone size: -; CDR3 DNA: TGTGCCAGCAGTTTGGCTAGCGGCTACGAGCAGTACTTC; CDR3 protein: CASSLASGYEQYF
D gene: TRBD2; V gene: TRBV11-2; J gene: TRBJ2-7; clone size: -; CDR3 DNA: TGTGCCAGCAGCCCCAATCTAGCGGGGGTTATTGAGTACTTC; CDR3 protein: CASSPNLAGVIEYF
D gene: TRBD1; V gene: TRBV9; J gene: TRBJ1-1; clone size: -; CDR3 DNA: TGTGCCAGCAGCGTAGATCCAGGGGGAATGAACACTGAAGCTTTCTTT; CDR3 protein: CASSVDPGGMNTEAFF
D gene: TRBD2; V gene: TRBV18; J gene: TRBJ2-5; clone size: -; CDR3 DNA: TGTGCCAGCTCACCACCGGCGGGGGGGCTCCAAGAGACCCAGTACTTC; CDR3 protein: CASSPPAGGLQETQYF
D gene: -; V gene: TRBV6-5; J gene: TRBJ1-2; clone size: -; CDR3 DNA: TGTGCCAGCAGTCAACGGGCCGGGGATGACTATGGCTACACCTTC; CDR3 protein: CASSQRAGDDYGYTF
D gene: -; V gene: TRBV5-1; J gene: TRBJ2-3; clone size: -; CDR3 DNA: TGCGCCAGCAGCTTAAACCAACGGTTAGCAAGCACAGATACGCAGTATTTT; CDR3 protein: CASSLNQRLASTDTQYF
D gene: TRBD1; V gene: TRBV6-6; J gene: TRBJ2-7; clone size: -; CDR3 DNA: TGTGCCAGCAGTTACCCTTCGGCACAGGGGAGTAACGAGCAGTACTTC; CDR3 protein: CASSYPSAQGSNEQYF
D gene: -; V gene: TRBV5-1; J gene: TRBJ2-5; clone size: -; CDR3 DNA: TGTGCCAGCAGCTTGGTGGGCAGGGGACGGGAAGAGACCCAGTACTTC; CDR3 protein: CASSLVGRGREETQYF
D gene: -; V gene: TRBV5-1; J gene: TRBJ2-7; clone size: -; CDR3 DNA: TGCGCCAGCAGCTCAAACAGGAGAACCTACGAGCAGTACTTC; CDR3 protein: CASSSNRRTYEQYF
D gene: -; V gene: TRBV7-2; J gene: TRBJ1-2; clone size: -; CDR3 DNA: TGTGCCAGCAGAGGGCAAGGGGCTAACTATGGCTACACCTTC; CDR3 protein: CASRGQGANYGYTF
D gene: TRBD1; V gene: TRBV7-9; J gene: TRBJ2-1; clone size: -; CDR3 DNA: TGTGCCAGCAGCCATGAAGACAGGGATGAGCAGTTCTTC; CDR3 protein: CASSHEDRDEQFF
D gene: -; V gene: TRBV28; J gene: TRBJ1-1; clone size: -; CDR3 DNA: TGTGCCAGCATTGAGGATTTGGGGAACACTGAAGCTTTCTTT; CDR3 protein: CASIEDLGNTEAFF
D gene: -; V gene: TRBV5-1; J gene: TRBJ2-7; clone size: -; CDR3 DNA: TGCGCCAGCAGCTTGGCGGACAGCTCCTACGAGCAGTACTTC; CDR3 protein: CASSLADSSYEQYF
D gene: TRBD1; V gene: TRBV4-3; J gene: TRBJ2-7; clone size: few; CDR3 DNA: TGCGCCAGCAGCAGTCTAATTCCGGGACAGGGCGGCTACGAGCAGTACTTC; CDR3 protein: CASSSLIPGQGGYEQYF
D gene: -; V gene: TRBV18; J gene: TRBJ1-1; clone size: -; CDR3 DNA: TGTGCCAGCTCACTGACTACCAGAGAAGCTTTCTTT; CDR3 protein: CASSLTTREAFF